This TCR beta chain appears in the sequencing data of a study of blood T cell repertoires in COVID-19 (dated by TCRdb to 2020 to 2022). With respect to the entire study: Collaborator samples came from the United States, Italy and Spain and covered acute and convalescent phases of COVID-19. The prospective study material was composed of cDNA or gDNA derived from T cells, B-cell-depleted T cells, or PBMCs. Deeply sampled blood TCRbeta repertoires from subjects exposed to, actively infected with, or recovered from COVID-19 were included in the dataset. The repertoires were made available in a free public database intended to serve as a resource for research on the immune response to SARS-CoV-2. The samples were drawn from the first 160 participants of the ongoing ImmuneRACE study and from 1,254 subjects provided by 6 global collaborators. Sample metadata almost always included a de-identified subject ID, COVID-19 status, age in years and sex. Where available, HLA class I and class II types were obtained from metadata supplied by the sample provider rather than from assay-based typing. Results the study describes overall, beyond this receptor: The quantity of clinical and demographic metadata differed by source and by participant and was supplied without curation.

Comment on this clone: The antigen it recognizes is unknown. The sample holds no much larger clone one base away, and base qualities are not on file.

Whole blood was collected in K2EDTA tubes by collaborating institutions according to the institutions' own protocols. For TCRbeta analysis, collaborator samples were shipped as frozen whole blood, as isolated PBMCs, or as DNA extracted from either sample type. TCRbeta CDR3 regions were amplified from genomic DNA by means of the immunoSEQ Assay, a bias-controlled multiplex PCR. Processing in the source paper ran as follows. The number of nucleated cells in each sample was estimated from the amplification of reference gene primers within the assay. Sequence reads were collapsed and filtered to measure the absolute abundance of every unique TCRbeta CDR3 rearrangement. Productive Simpson clonality was computed per sample as the square root of Simpson's diversity index over productive rearrangements. The table was pulled from immuneACCESS by TCRdb, which kept in-frame rearrangements only. Such tables lose some clones; where checked, under half of the loss comes from unresolved V genes, and the rest has no known cause. For V, J and clone size, that table is used; D and trimming come from the DNA. The sample records about 170,000 clones, about 85% of which are singletons. The ten most abundant clones make up roughly 3% of the sample.

The germline V gene (reference sequence) supplies CDR1 WNHNN and CDR2 SYGVQD. Including cysteine and phenylalanine, the CDR3 has 15 amino acids. Just the 45-base CDR3 DNA is kept, in frame starting at base 1. The V end loses 5 bases and the J end loses 7 bases, and a stretch of 18 bases separates them. The receptor's source is a human donor with acute or convalescent COVID-19. The donor label of this sample is uncertain. Sequenced sample: peripheral blood. The sequence is built from TRBV10-1 and TRBJ2-1; TRBD2 is perhaps the D gene, given 6 matching bases. The DNA sequence follows: TGCGCCAGCAGTCCCCCAGGGAGGAATACAAATGAGCAGTTCTTC. This translates into CASSPPGRNTNEQFF.